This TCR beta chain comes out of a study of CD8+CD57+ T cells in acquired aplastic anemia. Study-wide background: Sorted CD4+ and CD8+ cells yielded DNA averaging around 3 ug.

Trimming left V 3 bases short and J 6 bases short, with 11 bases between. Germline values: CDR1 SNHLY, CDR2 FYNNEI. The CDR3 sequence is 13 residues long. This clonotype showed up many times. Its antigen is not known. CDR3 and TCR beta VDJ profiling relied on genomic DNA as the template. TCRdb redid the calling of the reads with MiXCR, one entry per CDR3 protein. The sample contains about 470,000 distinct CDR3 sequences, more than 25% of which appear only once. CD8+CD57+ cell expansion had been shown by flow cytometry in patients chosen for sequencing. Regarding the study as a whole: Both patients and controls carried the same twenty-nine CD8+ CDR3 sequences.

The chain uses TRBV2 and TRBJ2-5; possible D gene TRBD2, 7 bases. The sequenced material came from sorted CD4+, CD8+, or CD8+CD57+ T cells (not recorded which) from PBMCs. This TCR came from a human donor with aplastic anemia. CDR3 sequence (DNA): TGTGCCAGCAGTGAGGCCGGGGGGCAGACCCAGTACTTC. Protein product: CASSEAGGQTQYF.